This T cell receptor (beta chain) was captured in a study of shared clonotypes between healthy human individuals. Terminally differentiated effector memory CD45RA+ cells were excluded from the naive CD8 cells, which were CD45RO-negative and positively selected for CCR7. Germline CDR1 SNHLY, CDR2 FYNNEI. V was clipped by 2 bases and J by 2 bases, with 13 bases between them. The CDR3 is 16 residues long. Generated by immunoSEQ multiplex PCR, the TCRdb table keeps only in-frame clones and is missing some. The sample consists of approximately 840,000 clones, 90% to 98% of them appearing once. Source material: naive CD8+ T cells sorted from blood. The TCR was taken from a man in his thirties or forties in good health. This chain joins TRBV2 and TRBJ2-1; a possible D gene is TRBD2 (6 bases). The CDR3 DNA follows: TGTGCCAGCAGTGAAAGGGCGGGAACGCCCTACAATGAGCAGTTCTTC. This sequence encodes CASSERAGTPYNEQFF.